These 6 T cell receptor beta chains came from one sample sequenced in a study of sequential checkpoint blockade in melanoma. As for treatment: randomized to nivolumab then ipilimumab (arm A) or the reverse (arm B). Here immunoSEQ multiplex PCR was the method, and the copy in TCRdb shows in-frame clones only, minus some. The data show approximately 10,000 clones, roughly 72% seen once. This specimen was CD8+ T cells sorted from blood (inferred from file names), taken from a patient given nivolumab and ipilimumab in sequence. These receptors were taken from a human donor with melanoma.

The chain's CDR3 is CASSPWTENYGYTF. DNA of the CDR3: TGTGCCAGCAGCCCTTGGACAGAAAACTATGGCTACACCTTC. V and J are TRBV4-2 and TRBJ1-2, with D maybe TRBD1 (6 bases). Trimming took 4 bases from V and 2 from J, leaving 11 bases between them. The CDR3 length is 14 residues. CDR1 is LGHNA, CDR2 YNFKEQ, per germline.

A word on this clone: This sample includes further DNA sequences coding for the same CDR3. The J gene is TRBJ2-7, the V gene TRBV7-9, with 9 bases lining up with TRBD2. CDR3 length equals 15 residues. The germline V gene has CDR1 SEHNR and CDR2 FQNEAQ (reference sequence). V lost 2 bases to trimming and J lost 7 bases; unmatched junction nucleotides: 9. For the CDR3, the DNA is TGTGCCAGCAGCTTATTCACCAGCGGGAGGAGAGAGCAGTACTTC. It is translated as CASSLFTSGRREQYF.

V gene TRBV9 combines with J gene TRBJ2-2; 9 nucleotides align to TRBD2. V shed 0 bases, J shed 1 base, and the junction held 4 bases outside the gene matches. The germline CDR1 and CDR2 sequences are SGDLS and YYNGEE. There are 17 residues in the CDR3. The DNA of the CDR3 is TGTGCCAGCAGCGTAGCCATAGCGGGGGAGAACACCGGGGAGCTGTTTTTT. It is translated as CASSVAIAGENTGELFF. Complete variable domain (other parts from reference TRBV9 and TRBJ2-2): DSGVTQTPKHLITATGQRVTLRCSPRSGDLSVYWYQQSLDQGLQFLIQYYNGEERAKGNILERFSAQQFPDLHSELNLSSLELGDSALYFCASSVAIAGENTGELFFGEGSRLTVL.

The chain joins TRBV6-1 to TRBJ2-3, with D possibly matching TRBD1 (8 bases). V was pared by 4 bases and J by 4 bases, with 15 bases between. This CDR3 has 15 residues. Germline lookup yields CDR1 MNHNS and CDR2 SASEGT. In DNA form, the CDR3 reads TGTGCCAGCAGTGTAGGACAGGGAGGGTCAGATACGCAGTATTTT. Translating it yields CASSVGQGGSDTQYF.

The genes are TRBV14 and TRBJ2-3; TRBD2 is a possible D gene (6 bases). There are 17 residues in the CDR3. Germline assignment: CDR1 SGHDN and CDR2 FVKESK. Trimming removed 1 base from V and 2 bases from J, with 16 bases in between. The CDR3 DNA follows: TGTGCCAGCAGCCAAGGGGCAGGGAGGCCCCACACAGATACGCAGTATTTT. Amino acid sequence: CASSQGAGRPHTDTQYF.

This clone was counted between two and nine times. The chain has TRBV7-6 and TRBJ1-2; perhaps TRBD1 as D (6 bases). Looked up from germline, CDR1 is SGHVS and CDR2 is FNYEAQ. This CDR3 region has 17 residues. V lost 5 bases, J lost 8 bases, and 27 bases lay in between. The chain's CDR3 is CASSPSLGPRQDWGYTF. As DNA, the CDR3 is TGTGCCAGCAGCCCTAGCTTGGGCCCAAGACAGGACTGGGGCTACACCTTC.